This TCR beta chain was captured in a study of cytomegalovirus exposure and HLA in healthy donors. At the level of the study: In an early release, HLA-typed donors contributed tens of millions of unique TCR sequences.

PCR used 60 Vbeta primers and 13 Jbeta primers. Measured with immunoSEQ multiplex PCR; TCRdb has only the in-frame clones, and not every one. Here the sample spans 85,000 to 120,000 clones, about two thirds being singletons. In this sample, this clone turned up once. Antigen specificity is unknown. Study results and limitations: TCR beta chain V- and J-gene trimming was linked, in a later analysis, to a missense variant in DCLRE1C. Sequencing had likely introduced a cluster of highly shared sequence variants as an artifact. Accurate HLA-A and HLA-B prediction from TCR beta sequences was reported for most subjects.

Per germline, CDR1 LNHDA and CDR2 SQIVND (reference sequence). The CDR3 has 14 amino acids. V dropped 5 bases and J dropped 10; count of bases not matched to a gene: 8. This receptor was taken from a female donor in good health and CMV-seronegative. The chain recombines TRBV19 with TRBJ1-4; 9 positions match TRBD1. The sequenced sample consisted of PBMCs. The CDR3 nucleotides are TGTGCCAGTAGTGACAGGGGGATCCTTTCAAAACTGTTTTTT. It specifies CASSDRGILSKLFF.